The clone carrying this T cell receptor beta chain ranks as medium-sized. This CDR3 has 15 amino acids. The V end was cut by 2 bases, the J end by 10 bases, with 18 bases between. Germline loops: CDR1 MNHNY, CDR2 SVGAGI (reference sequence). The data are from a study of immune characterization of retroperitoneal liposarcoma. TCRdb re-called the PCR reads through MiXCR, storing one row per CDR3 protein. The sample consists of around 20,000 distinct CDR3 sequences, more than 30% of them appearing once. Specimen: blood. The V call is TRBV6-6, the J call TRBJ2-1; the D is unclear. The receptor was isolated from a male donor with retroperitoneal liposarcoma. CDR3: CASSYADFRWNEQFF. CDR3 DNA: TGTGCCAGCAGTTACGCCGACTTCCGGTGGAACGAGCAGTTCTTC.